The subject of this entry is one T cell receptor (beta chain). Antigen specificity is unknown. Data came from immunoSEQ multiplex PCR; TCRdb stores just in-frame clones and leaves some out. Among around 300,000 clones, 80% to 90% were seen once, and the ten largest hold 5%. The CDR3 runs 10 residues. Germline V lookup: CDR1 MNHEY, CDR2 SVGAGI. V dropped 11 bases and J dropped 9 bases, with 13 bases sitting between them. The sample is drawn from a study of Ad26.COV2.S vaccination and SARS-CoV-2 variants. Study-wide findings and caveats: Vaccinees reportedly had broad spike-specific CD8+ and CD4+ T cell responses. The TCR-based breadth and depth measures might underestimate overall T cell responses.

The treatment was: around 19 received Ad26.COV2.S at low or high dose, single or two shots; roughly five received placebo; per-sample allocation not given. After the first vaccine or placebo injection, samples were drawn on day 63. The chain uses TRBV6-5 and TRBJ2-5; tentatively, D is TRBD2 (5 bases). Sequenced material: peripheral blood, taken in a trial of Ad26.COV2.S vaccine versus placebo. The TCR sequence derives from a person between 18 and 65 years old who received the Ad26.COV2.S COVID-19 vaccine or a placebo. CDR3 loop: CAAGVWAQYF. CDR3 coding DNA: TGTGCCGCCGGGGTGTGGGCCCAGTACTTC.